The entry below describes one TCR beta chain. The assay was immunoSEQ multiplex PCR, and TCRdb's table has in-frame clones only and misses some. The repertoire holds 80,000 to 100,000 clones, 91% seen once, with approximately 1.6% in the top ten. V was cut by 2 bases and J by 5 bases, with 6 bases left in between. This CDR3 comprises 12 residues. CDR1 and CDR2 (germline): SGHDN, FVKESK. The data stem from a study of T cell changes during pregnancy in multiple sclerosis. This rearrangement joins TRBV14 to TRBJ1-2; unclear D gene. Material: peripheral blood, obtained after pregnancy. This sequence was found in a female donor in good health, enrolled as a control in a pregnancy study. CDR3 loop: CASSQSSYGYTF. The CDR3 DNA is TGTGCCAGCAGCCAATCCAGTTATGGCTACACCTTC.